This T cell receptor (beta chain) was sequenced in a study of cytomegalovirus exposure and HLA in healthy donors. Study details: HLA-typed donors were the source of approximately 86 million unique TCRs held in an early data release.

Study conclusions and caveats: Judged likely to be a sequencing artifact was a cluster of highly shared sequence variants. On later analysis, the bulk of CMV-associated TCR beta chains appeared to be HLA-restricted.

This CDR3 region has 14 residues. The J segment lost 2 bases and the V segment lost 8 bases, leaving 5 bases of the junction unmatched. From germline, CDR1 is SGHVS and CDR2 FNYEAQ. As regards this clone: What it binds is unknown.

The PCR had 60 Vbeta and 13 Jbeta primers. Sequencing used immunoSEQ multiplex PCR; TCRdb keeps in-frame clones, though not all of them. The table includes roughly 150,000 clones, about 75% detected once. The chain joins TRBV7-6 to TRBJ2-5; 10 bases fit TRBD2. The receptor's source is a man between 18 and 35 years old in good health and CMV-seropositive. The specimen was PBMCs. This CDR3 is CASSRLAGQETQYF. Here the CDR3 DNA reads TGTGCCAGCTCCCGACTAGCGGGTCAAGAGACCCAGTACTTC.